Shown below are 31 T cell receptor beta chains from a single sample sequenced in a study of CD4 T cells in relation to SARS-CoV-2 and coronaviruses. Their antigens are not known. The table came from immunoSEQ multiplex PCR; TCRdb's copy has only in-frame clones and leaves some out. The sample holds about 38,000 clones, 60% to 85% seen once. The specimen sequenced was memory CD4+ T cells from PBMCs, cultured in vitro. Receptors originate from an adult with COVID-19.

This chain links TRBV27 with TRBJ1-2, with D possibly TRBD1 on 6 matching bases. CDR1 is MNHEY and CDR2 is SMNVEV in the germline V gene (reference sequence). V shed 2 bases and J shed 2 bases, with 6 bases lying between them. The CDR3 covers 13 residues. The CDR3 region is CASSLGTNYGYTF. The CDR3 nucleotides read TGTGCCAGCAGTTTAGGGACAAACTATGGCTACACCTTC.

CDR3 loop: CASRPRQGPLDEQFF. The CDR3 coding sequence is TGTGCCAGCAGGCCCCGACAGGGCCCATTGGATGAGCAGTTCTTC. The chain carries TRBV27 and TRBJ2-1; 7 nucleotides match TRBD1. V dropped 6 bases and J dropped 8; count of bases not matched to a gene: 13. Germline V gene lookup returns CDR1 MNHEY and CDR2 SMNVEV (reference sequence). The CDR3 extends over 15 amino acids.

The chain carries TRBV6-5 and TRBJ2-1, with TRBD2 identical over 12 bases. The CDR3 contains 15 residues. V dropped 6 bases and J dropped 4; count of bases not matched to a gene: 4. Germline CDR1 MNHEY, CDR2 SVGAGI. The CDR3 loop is CASRLAGGGYNEQFF. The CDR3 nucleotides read TGTGCCAGCAGGCTAGCGGGAGGGGGGTACAATGAGCAGTTCTTC.

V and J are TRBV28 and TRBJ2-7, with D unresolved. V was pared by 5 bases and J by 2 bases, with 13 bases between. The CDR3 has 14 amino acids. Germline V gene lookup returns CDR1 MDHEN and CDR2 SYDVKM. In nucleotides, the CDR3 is TGTGCCAGCAGTCGACACAGTTTTACCTACGAGCAGTACTTC. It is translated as CASSRHSFTYEQYF.

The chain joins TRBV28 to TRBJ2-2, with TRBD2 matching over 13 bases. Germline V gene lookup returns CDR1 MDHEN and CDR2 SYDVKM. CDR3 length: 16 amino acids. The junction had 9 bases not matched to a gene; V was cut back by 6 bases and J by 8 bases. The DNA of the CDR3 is TGTGCCAGCAGCCGCCTAGGGACTAGCGGGGTGGGGGAGCTGTTTTTT. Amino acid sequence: CASSRLGTSGVGELFF. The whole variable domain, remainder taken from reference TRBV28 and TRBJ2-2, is DVKVTQSSRYLVKRTGEKVFLECVQDMDHENMFWYRQDPGLGLRLIYFSYDVKMKEKGDIPEGYSVSREKKERFSLILESASTNQTSMYLCASSRLGTSGVGELFFGEGSRLTVL.

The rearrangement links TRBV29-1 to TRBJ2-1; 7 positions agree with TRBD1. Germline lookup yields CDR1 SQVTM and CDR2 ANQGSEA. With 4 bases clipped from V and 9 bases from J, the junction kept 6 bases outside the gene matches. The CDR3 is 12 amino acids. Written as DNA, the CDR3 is TGCAGCGTTGGACAGGGACGTGGTGAGCAGTTCTTC. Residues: CSVGQGRGEQFF.

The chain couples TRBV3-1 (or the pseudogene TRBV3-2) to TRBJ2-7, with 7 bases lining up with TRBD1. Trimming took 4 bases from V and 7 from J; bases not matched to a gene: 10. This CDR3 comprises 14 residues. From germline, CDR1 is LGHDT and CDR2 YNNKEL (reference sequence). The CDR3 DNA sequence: TGTGCCAGCAGCCCCGAGGGGGCCTCGGGGGAGCAGTACTTC. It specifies CASSPEGASGEQYF.

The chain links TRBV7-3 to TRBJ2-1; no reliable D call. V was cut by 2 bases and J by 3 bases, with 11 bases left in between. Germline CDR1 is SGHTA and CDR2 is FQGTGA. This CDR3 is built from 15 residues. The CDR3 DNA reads TGTGCCAGCAGCTTACAGTCCGGAAACTACAATGAGCAGTTCTTC. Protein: CASSLQSGNYNEQFF.

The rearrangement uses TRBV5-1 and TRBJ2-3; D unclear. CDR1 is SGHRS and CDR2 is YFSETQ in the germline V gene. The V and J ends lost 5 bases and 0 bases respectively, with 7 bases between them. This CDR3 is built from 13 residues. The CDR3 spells CASRGISTDTQYF. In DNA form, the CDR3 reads TGCGCCAGCAGAGGGATTAGCACAGATACGCAGTATTTT.

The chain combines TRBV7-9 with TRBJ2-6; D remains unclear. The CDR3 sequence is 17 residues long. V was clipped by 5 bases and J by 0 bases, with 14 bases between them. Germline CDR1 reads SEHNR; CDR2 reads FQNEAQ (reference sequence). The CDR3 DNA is TGTGCCAGCAGCCTAGGTGCCTATAGCTCTGGGGCCAACGTCCTGACTTTC. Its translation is CASSLGAYSSGANVLTF.

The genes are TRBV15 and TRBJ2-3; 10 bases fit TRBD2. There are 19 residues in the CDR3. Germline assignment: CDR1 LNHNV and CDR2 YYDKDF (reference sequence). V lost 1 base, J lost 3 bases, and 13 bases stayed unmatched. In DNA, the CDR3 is TGTGCCACCAGCAGAGGATGGGGAACCGGACTAGCGGTGACAGATACGCAGTATTTT. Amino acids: CATSRGWGTGLAVTDTQYF.

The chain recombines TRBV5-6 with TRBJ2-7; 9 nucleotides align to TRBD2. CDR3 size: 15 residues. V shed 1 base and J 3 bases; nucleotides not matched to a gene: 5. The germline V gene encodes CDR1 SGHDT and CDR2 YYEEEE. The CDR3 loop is CASSLSPSGVYEQYF. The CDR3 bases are TGTGCCAGCAGCTTGTCGCCTAGCGGGGTCTACGAGCAGTACTTC.

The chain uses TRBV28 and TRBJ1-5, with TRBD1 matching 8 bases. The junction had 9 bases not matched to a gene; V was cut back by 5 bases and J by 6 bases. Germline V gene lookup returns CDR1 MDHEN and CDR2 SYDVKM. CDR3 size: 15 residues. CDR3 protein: CASSLHQGASQPQHF. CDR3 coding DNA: TGTGCCAGCAGTCTCCACCAGGGGGCAAGTCAGCCCCAGCATTTT. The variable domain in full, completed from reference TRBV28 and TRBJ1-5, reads DVKVTQSSRYLVKRTGEKVFLECVQDMDHENMFWYRQDPGLGLRLIYFSYDVKMKEKGDIPEGYSVSREKKERFSLILESASTNQTSMYLCASSLHQGASQPQHFGDGTRLSIL.

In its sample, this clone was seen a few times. The CDR3: CASSRRNNSPLHF. The CDR3 coding sequence is TGTGCCAGTAGTAGGCGGAATAATTCACCCCTCCACTTT. The J gene is TRBJ1-6, the V gene TRBV19; no definite D call. CDR1 and CDR2 from the germline V gene are LNHDA and SQIVND (reference sequence). The CDR3 has 13 residues. Trimming shortened V by 4 bases and J by 5 bases, and 6 bases separated the two germline ends.

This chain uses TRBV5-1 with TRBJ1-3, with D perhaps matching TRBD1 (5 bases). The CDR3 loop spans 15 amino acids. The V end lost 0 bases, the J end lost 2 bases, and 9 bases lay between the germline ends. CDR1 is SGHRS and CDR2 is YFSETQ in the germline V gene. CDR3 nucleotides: TGCGCCAGCAGCTTGGCCGGGGGAACTGGAAACACCATATATTTT. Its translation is CASSLAGGTGNTIYF. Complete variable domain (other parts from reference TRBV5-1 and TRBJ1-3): KAGVTQTPRYLIKTRGQQVTLSCSPISGHRSVSWYQQTPGQGLQFLFEYFSETQRNKGNFPGRFSGRQFSNSRSEMNVSTLELGDSALYLCASSLAGGTGNTIYFGEGSWLTVV.

CDR3 residues: CASSFSLAGGNEQYF. CDR3 coding DNA: TGTGCCAGCAGCTTCTCACTAGCGGGAGGGAATGAGCAGTACTTC. The V and J genes are TRBV7-9 and TRBJ2-7, with TRBD2 matching over 13 bases. The ends lost 3 bases at V and 7 bases at J; junction bases unmatched: 6. Germline-derived CDR1 and CDR2 are SEHNR and FQNEAQ (reference sequence). This CDR3 has 15 residues.

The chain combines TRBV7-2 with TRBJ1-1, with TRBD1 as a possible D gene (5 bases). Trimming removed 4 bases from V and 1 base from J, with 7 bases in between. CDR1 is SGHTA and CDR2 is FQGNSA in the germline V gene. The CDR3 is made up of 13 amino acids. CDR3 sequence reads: CASSSDKNTEAFF. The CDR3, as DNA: TGTGCCAGCAGCTCGGACAAGAACACTGAAGCTTTCTTT.

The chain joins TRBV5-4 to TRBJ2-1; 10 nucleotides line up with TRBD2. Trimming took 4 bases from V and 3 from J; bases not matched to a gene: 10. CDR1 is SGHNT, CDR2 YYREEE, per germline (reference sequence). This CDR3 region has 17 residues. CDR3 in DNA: TGTGCCAGCAGCCAACACATAGCGGGAGGAAACTACAATGAGCAGTTCTTC. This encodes CASSQHIAGGNYNEQFF.

In DNA form, the CDR3 reads TGTGCCAGCAGTAAGGGATTTAGGAACACTGAAGCTTTCTTT. Its translation: CASSKGFRNTEAFF. The J gene is TRBJ1-1, the V gene TRBV28; no reliable D call. With 5 bases removed from V and 1 base from J, the gap between germline ends came to 11 bases. There are 14 residues in the CDR3. The germline CDR1 and CDR2 sequences are MDHEN and SYDVKM.

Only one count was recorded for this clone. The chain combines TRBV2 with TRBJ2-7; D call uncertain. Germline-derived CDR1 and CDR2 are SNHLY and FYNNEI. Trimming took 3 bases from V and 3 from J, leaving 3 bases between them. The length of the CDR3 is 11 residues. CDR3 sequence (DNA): TGTGCCAGCAGTGAGTTCTACGAGCAGTACTTC. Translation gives CASSEFYEQYF.

The CDR3, as DNA: TGCGCCAGCAGCTCCGGCGTGGGGAGCCAAGAGACCCAGTACTTC. Translation gives CASSSGVGSQETQYF. The chain combines TRBV5-1 with TRBJ2-5; perhaps TRBD2 as D (5 bases). The CDR3 extends over 15 amino acids. V was cut by 3 bases and J by 1 base, with 13 bases left in between. Germline V gene lookup returns CDR1 SGHRS and CDR2 YFSETQ.

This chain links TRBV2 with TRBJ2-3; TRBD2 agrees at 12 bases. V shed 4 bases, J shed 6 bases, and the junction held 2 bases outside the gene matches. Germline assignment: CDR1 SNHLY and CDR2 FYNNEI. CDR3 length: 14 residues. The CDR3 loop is CASSVTSGSDTQYF. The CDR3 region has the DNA TGTGCCAGCAGTGTGACTAGCGGGAGTGATACGCAGTATTTT.

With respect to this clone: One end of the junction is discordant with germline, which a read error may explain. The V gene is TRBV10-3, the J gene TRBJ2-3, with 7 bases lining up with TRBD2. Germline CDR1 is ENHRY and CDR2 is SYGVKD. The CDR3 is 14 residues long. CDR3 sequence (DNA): TGTGCCAGCAGTCCGCGGGAGCTGACAGATACGCAGTATTTT. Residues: CASSPRELTDTQYF.

CDR3 sequence: CASSQGDQETQYF. The CDR3 DNA reads TGTGCCAGCAGCCAAGGAGATCAAGAGACCCAGTACTTC. This chain links TRBV4-2 with TRBJ2-5; D ambiguous. CDR1 and CDR2 (germline): LGHNA, YNFKEQ. V gave up 1 base and J gave up 2 bases, with 5 bases separating them. CDR3 length: 13 amino acids.

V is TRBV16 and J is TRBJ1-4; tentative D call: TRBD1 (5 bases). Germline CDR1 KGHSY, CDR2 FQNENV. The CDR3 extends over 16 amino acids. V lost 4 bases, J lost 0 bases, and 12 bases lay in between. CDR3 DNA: TGTGCCAGCAGCCCACGTTCGGGGGCAACTAATGAAAAACTGTTTTTT. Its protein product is CASSPRSGATNEKLFF. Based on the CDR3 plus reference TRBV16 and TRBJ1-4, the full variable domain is GEEVAQTPKHLVRGEGQKAKLYCAPIKGHSYVFWYQQVLKNEFKFLISFQNENVFDETGMPKERFSAKCLPNSPCSLEIQATKLEDSAVYFCASSPRSGATNEKLFFGSGTQLSVL.

The CDR3 here is CASSVRSTGLQETQYF. The CDR3 nucleotides are TGTGCCAGCAGCGTAAGATCCACAGGCCTCCAAGAGACCCAGTACTTC. V gene TRBV9 combines with J gene TRBJ2-5, with D possibly matching TRBD1 (5 bases). V was shortened by 1 base and J by 1 base, with 14 bases between the two germline ends. CDR3 size: 16 residues. Germline V CDR1 and CDR2: SGDLS, YYNGEE.

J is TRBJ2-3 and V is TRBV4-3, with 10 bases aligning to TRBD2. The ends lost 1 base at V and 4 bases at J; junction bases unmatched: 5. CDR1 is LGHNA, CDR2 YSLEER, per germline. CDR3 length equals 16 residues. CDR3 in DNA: TGCGCCAGCAGCCAAGCTAGCGGGAGTCGGGCAGATACGCAGTATTTT. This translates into CASSQASGSRADTQYF.

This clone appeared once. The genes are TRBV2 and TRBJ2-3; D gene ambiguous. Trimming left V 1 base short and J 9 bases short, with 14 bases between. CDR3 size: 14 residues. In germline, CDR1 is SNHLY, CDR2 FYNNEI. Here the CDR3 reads CASSEGAPRRTQYF. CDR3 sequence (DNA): TGTGCCAGCAGTGAAGGGGCTCCTAGACGCACGCAGTATTTT. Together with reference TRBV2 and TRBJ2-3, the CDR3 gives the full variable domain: EPEVTQTPSHQVTQMGQEVILRCVPISNHLYFYWYRQILGQKVEFLVSFYNNEISEKSEIFDDQFSVERPDGSNFTLKIRSTKLEDSAMYFCASSEGAPRRTQYFGPGTRLTVL.

The CDR3 sequence: CASSNQETQYF. The CDR3 nucleotides read TGTGCCAGCAGTAATCAAGAGACCCAGTACTTC. This sequence joins TRBV2 and TRBJ2-5; D uncertain. CDR3 length: 11 amino acids. Trimming took 5 bases from V and 2 from J, leaving 3 bases between them. Germline V gene sequence: CDR1 SNHLY, CDR2 FYNNEI.

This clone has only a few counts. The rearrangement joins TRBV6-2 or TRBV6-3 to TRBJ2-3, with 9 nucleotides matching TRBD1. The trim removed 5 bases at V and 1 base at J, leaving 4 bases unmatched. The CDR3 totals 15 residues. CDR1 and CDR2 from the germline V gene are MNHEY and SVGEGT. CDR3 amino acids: CASSRQGGGTDTQYF. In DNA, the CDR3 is TGTGCCAGCAGTCGACAGGGGGGAGGCACAGATACGCAGTATTTT.

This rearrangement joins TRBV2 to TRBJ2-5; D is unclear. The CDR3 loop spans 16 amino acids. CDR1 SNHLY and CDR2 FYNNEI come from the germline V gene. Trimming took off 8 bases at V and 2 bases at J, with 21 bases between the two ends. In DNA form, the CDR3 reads TGTGCCAGCCACTATAGGCGTCCCGTCGGGCAAGAGACCCAGTACTTC. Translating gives CASHYRRPVGQETQYF.